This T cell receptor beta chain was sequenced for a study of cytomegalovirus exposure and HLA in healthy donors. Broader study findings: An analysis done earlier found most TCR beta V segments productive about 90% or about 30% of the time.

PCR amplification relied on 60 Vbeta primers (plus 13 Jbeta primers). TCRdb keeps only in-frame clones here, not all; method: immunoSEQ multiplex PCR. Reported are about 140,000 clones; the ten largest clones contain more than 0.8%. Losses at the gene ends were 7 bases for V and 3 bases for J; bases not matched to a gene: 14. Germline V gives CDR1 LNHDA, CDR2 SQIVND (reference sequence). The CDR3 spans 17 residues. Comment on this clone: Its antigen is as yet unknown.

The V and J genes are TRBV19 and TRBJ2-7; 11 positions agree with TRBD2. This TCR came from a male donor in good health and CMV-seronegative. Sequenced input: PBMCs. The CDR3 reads CASITGLAVERGYEQYF. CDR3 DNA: TGTGCCAGTATTACGGGACTAGCGGTAGAAAGAGGCTACGAGCAGTACTTC.